This T cell receptor beta chain was observed in a study of shared clonotypes between healthy human individuals. Produced via immunoSEQ multiplex PCR; TCRdb's table is partial and in-frame only. The sample consists of under 2,000,000 clones, over 85% of them appearing once. Naive CD8 cells lacked CD45RO and underwent positive selection for CCR7, leaving out terminally differentiated effector memory CD45RA+ cells. Germline V CDR1 and CDR2: LGHNA, YSLEER. Trimming took 0 bases from V and 2 from J, leaving 11 bases between them. The CDR3 is 15 residues long. The source of this sequence is a man aged 18 to 35 in good health. The J gene is TRBJ2-7, the V gene TRBV4-3; the D gene is possibly TRBD2 (5 bases). The sequenced sample was naive CD8+ T cells sorted from blood. In DNA, the CDR3 is TGCGCCAGCAGCCAAGATAGGCGGGCCACCTACGAGCAGTACTTC. It specifies CASSQDRRATYEQYF.